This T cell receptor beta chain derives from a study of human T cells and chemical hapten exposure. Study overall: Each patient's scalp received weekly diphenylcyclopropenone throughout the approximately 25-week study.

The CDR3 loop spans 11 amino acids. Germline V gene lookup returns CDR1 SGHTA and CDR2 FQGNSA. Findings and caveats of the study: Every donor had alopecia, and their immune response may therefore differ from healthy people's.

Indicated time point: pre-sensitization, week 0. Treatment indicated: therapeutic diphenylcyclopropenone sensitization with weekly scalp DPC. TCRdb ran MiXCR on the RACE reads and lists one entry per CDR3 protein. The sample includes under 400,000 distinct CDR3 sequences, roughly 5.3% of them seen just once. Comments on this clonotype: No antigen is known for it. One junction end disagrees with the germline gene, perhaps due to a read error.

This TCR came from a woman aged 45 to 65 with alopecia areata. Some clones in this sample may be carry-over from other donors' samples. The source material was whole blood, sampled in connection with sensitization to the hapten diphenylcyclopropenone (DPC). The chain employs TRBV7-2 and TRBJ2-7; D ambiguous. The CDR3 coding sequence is TGTGCCAGCAGCTTAGCAGGCGCTGCTCACTTC. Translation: CASSLAGAAHF.